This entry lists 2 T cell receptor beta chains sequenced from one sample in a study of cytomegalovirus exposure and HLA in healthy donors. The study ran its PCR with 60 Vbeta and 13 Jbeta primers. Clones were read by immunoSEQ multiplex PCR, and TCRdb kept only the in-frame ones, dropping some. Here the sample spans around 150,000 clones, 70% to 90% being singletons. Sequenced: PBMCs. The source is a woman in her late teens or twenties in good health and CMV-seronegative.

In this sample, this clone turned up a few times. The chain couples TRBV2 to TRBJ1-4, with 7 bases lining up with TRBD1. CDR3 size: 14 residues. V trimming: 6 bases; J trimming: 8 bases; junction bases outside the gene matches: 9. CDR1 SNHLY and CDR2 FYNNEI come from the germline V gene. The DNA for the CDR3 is TGTGCCAGCAGCGCCGGACAGGAGAGCGAAAAACTGTTTTTT. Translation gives CASSAGQESEKLFF.

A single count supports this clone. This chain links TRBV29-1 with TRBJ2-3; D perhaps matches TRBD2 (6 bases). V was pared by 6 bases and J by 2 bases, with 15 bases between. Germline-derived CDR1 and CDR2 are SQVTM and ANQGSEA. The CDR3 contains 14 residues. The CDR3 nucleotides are TGCAGCGTCATCCCCGGGGGATCCACAGATACGCAGTATTTT. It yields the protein CSVIPGGSTDTQYF.